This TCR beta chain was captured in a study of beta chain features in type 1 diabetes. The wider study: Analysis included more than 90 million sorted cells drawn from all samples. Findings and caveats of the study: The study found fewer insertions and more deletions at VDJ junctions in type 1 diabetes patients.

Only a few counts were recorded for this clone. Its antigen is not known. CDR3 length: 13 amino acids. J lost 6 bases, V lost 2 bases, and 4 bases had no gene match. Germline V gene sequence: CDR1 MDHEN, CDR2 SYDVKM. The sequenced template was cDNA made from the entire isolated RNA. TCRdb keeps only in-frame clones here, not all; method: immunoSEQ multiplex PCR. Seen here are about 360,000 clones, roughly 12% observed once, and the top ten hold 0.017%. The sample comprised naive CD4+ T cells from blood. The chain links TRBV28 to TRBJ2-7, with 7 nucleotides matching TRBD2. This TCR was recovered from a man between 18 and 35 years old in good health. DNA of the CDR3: TGTGCCAGCAGTTTAGAAGGGGAGGGCGAGCAGTACTTC. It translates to CASSLEGEGEQYF.